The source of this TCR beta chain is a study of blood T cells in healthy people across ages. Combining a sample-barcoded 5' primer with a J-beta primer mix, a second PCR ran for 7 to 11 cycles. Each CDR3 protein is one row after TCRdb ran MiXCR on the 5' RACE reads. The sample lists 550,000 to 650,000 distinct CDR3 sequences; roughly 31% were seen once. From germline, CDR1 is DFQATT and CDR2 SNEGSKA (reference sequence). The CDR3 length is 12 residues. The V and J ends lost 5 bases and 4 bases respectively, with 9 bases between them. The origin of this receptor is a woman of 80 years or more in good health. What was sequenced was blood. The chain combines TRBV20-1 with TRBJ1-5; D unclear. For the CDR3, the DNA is TGCAGTGCTGCCCGACGGAATCAGCCCCAGCATTTT. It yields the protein CSAARRNQPQHF.